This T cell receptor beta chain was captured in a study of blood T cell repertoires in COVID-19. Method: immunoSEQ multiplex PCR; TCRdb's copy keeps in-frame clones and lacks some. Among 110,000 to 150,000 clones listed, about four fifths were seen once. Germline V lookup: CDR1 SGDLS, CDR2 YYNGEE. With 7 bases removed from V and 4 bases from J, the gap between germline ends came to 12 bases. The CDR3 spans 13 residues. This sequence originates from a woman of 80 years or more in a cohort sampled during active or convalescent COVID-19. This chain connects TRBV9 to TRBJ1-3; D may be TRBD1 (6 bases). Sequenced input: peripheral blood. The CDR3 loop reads CASGRGYGNTIYF. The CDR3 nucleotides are TGTGCCAGCGGTAGGGGGTACGGAAACACCATATATTTT.